These T cell receptor beta chains were read from a single sample in a study of blood T cells in healthy people across ages. A single record per CDR3 protein comes from TCRdb applying MiXCR to the 5' RACE reads. This repertoire shows about 570,000 distinct CDR3 sequences, approximately 25% found once; its top ten account for around 20%. The sequenced sample was blood. These receptors all come from a woman between 65 and 79 years old in good health. Both conserved end residues are part of each CDR3. A D gene is named only where the DNA matches it firmly. Expanded clones get a size class; other rows say once, few or many, or leave the size out.

few	TRBV18	TRBJ2-1	-	CASSRDRQQFF	TGTGCCAGCTCGCGAGACAGGCAGCAGTTCTTC
-	TRBV6-5	TRBJ2-1	TRBD1	CASSQGGQGYNEQFF	TGTGCCAGCAGTCAAGGGGGACAGGGGTACAATGAGCAGTTCTTC
many	TRBV29-1	TRBJ2-7	-	CSSSGQGHEQYF	TGCAGCTCATCTGGGCAGGGCCACGAGCAGTACTTC
few	TRBV29-1	TRBJ1-1	-	CSAATSEAFF	TGCAGCGCCGCAACATCTGAAGCTTTCTTT
once	TRBV25-1	TRBJ1-2	-	CASKKQGNYGYTF	TGTGCCAGTAAAAAACAGGGAAACTATGGCTACACCTTC
-	TRBV4-3	TRBJ2-3	-	CASNQGGSGGSTDTQYF	TGCGCCAGCAACCAAGGGGGGTCTGGGGGGAGCACAGATACGCAGTATTTT
-	TRBV5-1	TRBJ2-2	-	CASSLGGRATGELFF	TGCGCCAGCAGCTTAGGAGGAAGGGCAACCGGGGAGCTGTTTTTT
many	TRBV7-2	TRBJ1-3	-	CASSPNGDTIYF	TGTGCCAGCAGCCCTAATGGGGACACCATATATTTT
-	TRBV19	TRBJ1-1	-	CASSTPGVRTEAFF	TGTGCCAGTAGTACCCCGGGGGTGAGGACTGAAGCTTTCTTT
-	TRBV7-8	TRBJ2-2	-	CASSSRQQLNTGKLFF	TGTGCCAGCAGCTCGAGACAGCAGCTTAACACCGGGAAGCTGTTTTTT
-	TRBV10-3	TRBJ2-6	-	CAISERGGGAGANVLTF	TGTGCCATCAGTGAGAGGGGAGGGGGAGCTGGGGCCAACGTCCTGACTTTC
-	TRBV4-3	TRBJ1-3	-	CASSQDRDAASGNTIYF	TGCGCCAGCAGCCAAGATCGGGACGCCGCCTCTGGAAACACCATATATTTT
-	TRBV20-1	TRBJ1-2	-	CSARPTGNSGGYTF	TGCAGTGCTAGACCCACAGGGAATTCAGGTGGCTACACCTTC
once	TRBV30	TRBJ2-1	-	CAWRTYYNEQFF	TGTGCCTGGAGGACGTATTACAATGAGCAGTTCTTC
many	TRBV29-1	TRBJ2-1	-	CSLGHNEQFF	TGCAGCCTGGGACATAATGAGCAGTTCTTC
-	TRBV20-1	TRBJ2-1	-	CSAPSSYNEQFF	TGCAGTGCCCCGAGCTCCTACAATGAGCAGTTCTTC
-	TRBV25-1	TRBJ1-6	-	CASRPPQGHSPLHF	TGTGCCAGCAGGCCGCCGCAGGGGCATTCACCCCTCCACTTT
-	TRBV7-2	TRBJ1-6	TRBD1	CASTSHRGNSPLHF	TGTGCCAGCACCTCGCACAGGGGTAATTCACCCCTCCACTTT
-	TRBV6-4	TRBJ2-2	TRBD1	CASSGTGATGELFF	TGTGCCAGCAGTGGGACAGGGGCGACCGGGGAGCTGTTTTTT
few	TRBV6-2/TRBV6-3	TRBJ2-1	-	CASSYLGEDYNEQFF	TGTGCCAGCAGTTACTTGGGGGAGGATTACAATGAGCAGTTCTTC
-	TRBV11-3	TRBJ1-2	-	CASSTTQGYGYTF	TGTGCCAGCAGCACAACTCAAGGATATGGCTACACCTTC
-	TRBV7-9	TRBJ1-3	-	CASSGGTGGNTIYF	TGTGCCAGCAGCGGCGGGACCGGGGGAAACACCATATATTTT
few	TRBV7-2	TRBJ2-3	TRBD2	CASSLRSTGTSGGEKYF	TGTGCCAGCAGCTTAAGGTCTACAGGGACTAGCGGGGGGGAGAAGTATTTT
-	TRBV5-1	TRBJ1-1	-	CASSLEGRGNEAFF	TGCGCCAGCAGCTTGGAGGGCAGGGGAAATGAAGCTTTCTTT
-	TRBV18	TRBJ2-1	TRBD2	CASRVDGLAGTNEQFF	TGTGCCAGTCGAGTTGATGGACTAGCGGGCACCAATGAGCAGTTCTTC
-	TRBV7-9	TRBJ2-7	-	CASSSLAPTGDEQYF	TGTGCCAGCAGCTCATTAGCGCCTACTGGGGACGAGCAGTACTTC
-	TRBV6-1	TRBJ2-7	TRBD1	CASPGTGIYEQYF	TGTGCCAGCCCCGGGACAGGAATCTACGAGCAGTACTTC
-	TRBV7-2	TRBJ2-4	-	CASSLLPSAGINIQYF	TGTGCCAGCAGCCTCCTGCCGTCCGCTGGTATAAACATTCAGTACTTC
-	TRBV7-7	TRBJ2-5	TRBD2	CASSMGLGQETQYF	TGTGCTAGCAGCATGGGACTAGGGCAAGAGACCCAGTACTTC
few	TRBV5-1	TRBJ2-7	-	CASSTNRGGSSYEQYF	TGCGCCAGCAGCACTAACAGGGGAGGCAGCTCCTACGAGCAGTACTTC
-	TRBV20-1	TRBJ2-1	TRBD2	CSARAGGGTSYNEQFF	TGCAGTGCTAGAGCCGGCGGGGGGACCTCCTACAACGAGCAGTTCTTC
few	TRBV12-5	TRBJ1-6	-	CASGLVQYNGGLTDPLHF	TGTGCTAGTGGTTTGGTACAGTATAATGGCGGCCTCACAGATCCCCTCCACTTT
few	TRBV7-9	TRBJ2-3	-	CASSLIGQASWTDTQYF	TGTGCCAGCAGCTTAATTGGGCAGGCCTCGTGGACAGATACGCAGTATTTT
-	TRBV6-6	TRBJ2-2	-	CASSYGGDTGELFF	TGTGCCAGCAGTTACGGCGGGGACACCGGGGAGCTGTTTTTT
many	TRBV20-1	TRBJ1-6	TRBD1	CSAGQGAGNSPLHF	TGCAGTGCAGGACAGGGGGCGGGTAATTCACCCCTCCACTTT
-	TRBV27	TRBJ2-7	TRBD1	CASQTPGGTGSYEQYF	TGTGCCAGCCAAACTCCCGGGGGGACAGGGAGCTACGAGCAGTACTTC
few	TRBV12-3/TRBV12-4	TRBJ1-2	-	CASSLRGGGSGYTF	TGTGCCAGCAGTTTAAGGGGTGGGGGCTCTGGCTACACCTTC
-	TRBV7-9	TRBJ2-5	-	CASSLDGRRQETQYF	TGTGCCAGCAGCTTAGACGGGCGGCGACAAGAGACCCAGTACTTC
-	TRBV2	TRBJ1-1	-	CASTEILAFF	TGTGCCAGCACAGAAATTTTAGCTTTCTTT
-	TRBV5-4	TRBJ2-7	TRBD1	CASSYTGGRSSYEQYF	TGTGCCAGCAGCTATACAGGGGGCCGGAGCTCCTACGAGCAGTACTTC
-	TRBV6-1	TRBJ2-3	-	CASSLRRDSGISRDTQYF	TGTGCCAGCAGTCTCCGCCGGGACTCTGGGATTTCCAGAGATACGCAGTATTTT
-	TRBV21-1	TRBJ2-3	-	CASLRDRITDTQYF	TGTGCCAGCCTCCGGGACAGAATCACAGATACGCAGTATTTT
few	TRBV9	TRBJ1-2	-	CASSGGPDQPGTF	TGTGCCAGCAGCGGGGGGCCTGACCAACCAGGGACCTTC
few	TRBV18	TRBJ1-4	-	CASSPGIDEKLFF	TGTGCCAGCTCACCAGGGATCGATGAAAAACTGTTTTTT
few	TRBV5-1	TRBJ2-7	-	CASSLLGSANEQYF	TGCGCCAGCAGCTTGCTCGGGTCCGCCAACGAGCAGTACTTC
once	TRBV6-6	TRBJ2-3	-	CASSVKRSAREYF	TGTGCCAGCAGTGTCAAACGCTCGGCCAGGGAGTATTTT
few	TRBV2	TRBJ2-5	-	CASSPDYQETQYF	TGTGCCAGCAGTCCCGACTACCAAGAGACCCAGTACTTC
-	TRBV3-1	TRBJ1-4	-	CASSPFADEKLFF	TGTGCCAGCAGCCCGTTCGCGGATGAAAAACTGTTTTTT
few	TRBV5-1	TRBJ2-7	TRBD1	CASSYGQGSNEQYF	TGCGCCAGCAGCTACGGACAGGGTAGCAACGAGCAGTACTTC
-	TRBV9	TRBJ1-1	-	CASSALYTEAFF	TGTGCCAGCAGCGCATTGTACACTGAAGCTTTCTTT